This TCR beta chain was sequenced for a study of identical twins. TCRdb passed the 5' RACE reads through MiXCR, listing each CDR3 protein once. The sample lists roughly 290,000 distinct CDR3 sequences, more than 6.5% occurring once. The length of the CDR3 is 12 residues. V lost 6 bases and J 12 bases, leaving 15 bases between the germline ends. This clonotype was detected ten times or more. No antigen is known for it. Study-level points and caveats: Insertions were reduced in abundant cord blood beta clonotypes but not in memory repertoires. In drawing conclusions, the study used cross-sectional statistical analysis and did not follow the same donors. For monozygotic twins, models underestimated out-of-frame TCR alpha sharing.

This same sample was also taken into another study, of yellow fever vaccine responses in identical twins. Per that study: Vaccine-induced T cell responses in twins were reportedly observed to appear partly convergent, partly personalized.

The chain is built from TRBV12-3 or TRBV12-4 and TRBJ2-1; possible D gene TRBD2, 7 bases. Material for sequencing was memory (CD45RO+) T cells sorted from blood. This receptor was identified in a woman in her late teens or twenties in good health. CDR3 amino acids: CASRRGAGVQFF. The DNA of the CDR3 is TGTGCCAGCAGACGGGGGGCGGGGGTGCAGTTCTTC.